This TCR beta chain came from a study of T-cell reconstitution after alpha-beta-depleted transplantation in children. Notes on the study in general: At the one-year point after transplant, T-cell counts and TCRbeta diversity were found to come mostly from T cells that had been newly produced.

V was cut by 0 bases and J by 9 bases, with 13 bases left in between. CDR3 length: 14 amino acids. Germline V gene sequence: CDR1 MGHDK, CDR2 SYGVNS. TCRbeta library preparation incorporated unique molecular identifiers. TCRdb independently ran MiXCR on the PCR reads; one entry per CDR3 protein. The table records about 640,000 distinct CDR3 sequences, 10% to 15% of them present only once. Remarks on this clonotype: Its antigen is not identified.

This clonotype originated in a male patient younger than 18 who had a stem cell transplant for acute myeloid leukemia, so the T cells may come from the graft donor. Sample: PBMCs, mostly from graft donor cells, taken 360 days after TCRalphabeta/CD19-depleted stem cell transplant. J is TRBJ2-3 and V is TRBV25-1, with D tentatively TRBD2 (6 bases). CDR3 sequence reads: CASSEYRTAGTQYF. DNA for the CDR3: TGTGCCAGCAGTGAATATAGGACGGCGGGGACGCAGTATTTT.